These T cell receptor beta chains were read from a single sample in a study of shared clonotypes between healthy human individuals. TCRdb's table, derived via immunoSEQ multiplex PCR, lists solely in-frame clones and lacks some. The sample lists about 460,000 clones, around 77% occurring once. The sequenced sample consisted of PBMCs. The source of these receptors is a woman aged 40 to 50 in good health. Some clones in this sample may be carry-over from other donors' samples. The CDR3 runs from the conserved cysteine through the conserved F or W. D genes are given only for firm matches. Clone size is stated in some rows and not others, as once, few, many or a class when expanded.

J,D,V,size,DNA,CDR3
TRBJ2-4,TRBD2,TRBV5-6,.,TGTGCCAGCAGCTCCCTAGCGGGAGCCAAAAACATTCAGTACTTC,CASSSLAGAKNIQYF
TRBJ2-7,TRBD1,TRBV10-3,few,TGTGCCGTCGGACAGGGGCTCGACGAGCAGTACTTC,CAVGQGLDEQYF
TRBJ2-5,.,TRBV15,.,TGTGCCACCAGCAGAGATTTTCAGGGGTACGAGACCCAGTACTTC,CATSRDFQGYETQYF
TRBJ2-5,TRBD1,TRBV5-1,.,TGCGCCAGCAGCTTACAGGGGGATGAGGAGACCCAGTACTTC,CASSLQGDEETQYF
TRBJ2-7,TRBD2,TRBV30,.,TGTGCCTGGAGTGGGCGGGAGTCTACTTACGAGCAGTACTTC,CAWSGRESTYEQYF
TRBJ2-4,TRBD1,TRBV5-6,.,TGTGCCAGCAGCGCCGCGACAGGGTCCAAAAACATTCAGTACTTC,CASSAATGSKNIQYF
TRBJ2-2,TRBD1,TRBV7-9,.,TGTGCCAGCGGTGGACAGGGCAACACCGGGGAGCTGTTTTTT,CASGGQGNTGELFF
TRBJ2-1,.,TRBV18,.,TGTGCCAGGAATACCCCACGGGACTCCTCATACAATGAGCAGTTCTTC,CARNTPRDSSYNEQFF
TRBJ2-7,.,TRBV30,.,TGTGCCTGGAGCCAGTGGGGGTCCTACGAGCAGTACTTC,CAWSQWGSYEQYF
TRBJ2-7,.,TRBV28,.,TGTGCCAGCAGCCCAACTAAAGCCGAGCAGTACTTC,CASSPTKAEQYF
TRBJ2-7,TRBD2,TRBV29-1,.,TGCAGTGGAGCCCGGGGGGGCGGGGAGGGATTTGCCTACGAGCAGTACTTC,CSGARGGGEGFAYEQYF
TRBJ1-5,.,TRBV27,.,TGTGCCAGCAGTCCCAGGACTACTTGGCAGCCCCAGCATTTT,CASSPRTTWQPQHF
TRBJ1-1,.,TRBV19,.,TGTGCCAGTAAACCGGACAGTCCCCATGAAGCTTTCTTT,CASKPDSPHEAFF
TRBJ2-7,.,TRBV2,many,TGTGCCAGCACCTGGGGGAGGAACGAGCAGTACTTC,CASTWGRNEQYF
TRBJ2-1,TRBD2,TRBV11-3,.,TGTGCCAGCAGCGACCCGGGACTAGCGGGAGGAGAGCAGTTCTTC,CASSDPGLAGGEQFF
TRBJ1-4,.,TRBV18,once,TGTGCCAGCTCACCACGGGCAACTAATGAAAAACTGTTTTTT,CASSPRATNEKLFF
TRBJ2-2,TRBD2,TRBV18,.,TGTGCCAGCTCACCACCTAGCGGGAGGGCCCGGACCGGGGAGCTGTTTTTT,CASSPPSGRARTGELFF
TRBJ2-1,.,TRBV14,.,TGTGCCAGCAGCCAGGACAGCCTCCGGTTCTTC,CASSQDSLRFF
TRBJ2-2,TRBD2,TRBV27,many,TGTGCCACCAGATTCAGTACTAGCGGGACGACCGGGGAGCTGTTTTTT,CATRFSTSGTTGELFF
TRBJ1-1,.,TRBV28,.,TGTGCCAGTACACACCAGAACACTGAAGCTTTCTTT,CASTHQNTEAFF
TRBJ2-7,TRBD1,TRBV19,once,TGTGCCAGTAGGGAGACAGGGGTCTACGAGCAGTACTTC,CASRETGVYEQYF
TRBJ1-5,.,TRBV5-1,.,TGCGCCAGCAGCTTGAAGGGGGATCAGCCCCAGCATTTT,CASSLKGDQPQHF
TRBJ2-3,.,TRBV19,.,TGTGCCAGTAGCAAACCGGACGCCGCTAGCACAGATACGCAGTATTTT,CASSKPDAASTDTQYF
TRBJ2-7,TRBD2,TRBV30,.,TGTGCCTGGAGTGTTGTTGAGACTAGCGGGAGTCACGAGCAGTACTTC,CAWSVVETSGSHEQYF
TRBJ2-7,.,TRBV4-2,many,TGTGCCAGCAGCCAAAGAGGTATCGGAAGCGAGCAGTACTTC,CASSQRGIGSEQYF
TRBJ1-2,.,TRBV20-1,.,TGCAGTGCTTACGACGTTGGCTACACCTTC,CSAYDVGYTF
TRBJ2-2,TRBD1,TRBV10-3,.,TGTGCCATCAGCCCGGGACAGGGTAACACCGGGGAGCTGTTTTTT,CAISPGQGNTGELFF
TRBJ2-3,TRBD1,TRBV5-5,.,TGTGCCAGCAGCTTTAGGGGGCGGTTTGGCACAGATACGCAGTATTTT,CASSFRGRFGTDTQYF
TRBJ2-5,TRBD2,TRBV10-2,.,TGCGCCACCCTGGGACTAGCGGAACCGTCCGAGGAGACCCAGTACTTC,CATLGLAEPSEETQYF
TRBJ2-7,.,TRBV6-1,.,TGTGCCAGCAGTGTCCTAGTAGAAAGCTCCTACGAGCAGTACTTC,CASSVLVESSYEQYF
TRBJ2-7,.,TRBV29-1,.,TGCAGCGTCGAAGCCCGGGGCAGGGGTTTCAACGAGCAGTACTTC,CSVEARGRGFNEQYF
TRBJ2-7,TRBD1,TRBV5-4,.,TGTGCCAGCAGCCCGGACAGGGGTACTGCCTACGAGCAGTACTTC,CASSPDRGTAYEQYF
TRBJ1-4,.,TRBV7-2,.,TGTGCCAGCCGCACAGGGATTGGGCATGAAAAACTGTTTTTT,CASRTGIGHEKLFF
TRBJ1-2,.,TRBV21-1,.,TGTGCCAGCCCTTTTACCGCGGGGGCGGATGGCTACACCTTC,CASPFTAGADGYTF
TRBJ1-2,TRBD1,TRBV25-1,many,TGTGCCAGCAGGGCAGGGGGTCGCTATGGCTACACCTTC,CASRAGGRYGYTF
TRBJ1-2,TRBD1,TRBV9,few,TGTGCCAGCAGCGCCGGTGCGAAGATGACAGGGCATCTATCTGGCTACACCTTC,CASSAGAKMTGHLSGYTF
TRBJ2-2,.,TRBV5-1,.,TGCGCCAGCAGCTCCGGTGGAGGGGACACCGGGGAGCTGTTTTTT,CASSSGGGDTGELFF
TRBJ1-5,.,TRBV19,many,TGTGCCAGTAGTATAGCCCCTCAGCCCCAGCATTTT,CASSIAPQPQHF
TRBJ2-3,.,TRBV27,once,TGTGCCAGCTCGACGCGGTCCCGGGGAGATACGCAGTATTTT,CASSTRSRGDTQYF
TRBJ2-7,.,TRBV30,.,TGTGCCTGGACGGTGATGAGGTTTCAAGGGGAGCAGTACTTC,CAWTVMRFQGEQYF
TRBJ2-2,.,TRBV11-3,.,TGTGCCAGCAGCTTAGAGTCTGGCGGGGAGCTGTTTTTT,CASSLESGGELFF
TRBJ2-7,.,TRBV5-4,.,TGTGCCAGCAGCTTGAGTATCGGTGCCTACGAGCAGTACTTC,CASSLSIGAYEQYF